This T cell receptor (beta chain) derives from a study of blood T cells in healthy people across ages. Study-level results: Strong correlation linked observed beta diversity and percent naive T cells. CMV infection status of these donors was not known.

Unmatched junction bases numbered 12, after V lost 4 bases and J lost 5 bases. Germline V gene data show CDR1 as DFQATT and CDR2 as SNEGSKA (reference sequence). This CDR3 comprises 15 residues. Sample-barcoded 5' priming and a J-beta primer mix drove a second PCR of roughly 6 to 12 cycles. Every cDNA molecule carried a tag from a template-switch adaptor bearing 12 random nucleotides. Per sample, CDR3-containing paired-end reads numbered at least 2.5 million. Via MiXCR, TCRdb re-called the 5' RACE reads, giving one row per CDR3 protein. Of about 1,800,000 distinct CDR3 sequences listed, over 25% are singletons. This clonotype showed up many times. The target antigen is unknown.

J is TRBJ2-3 and V is TRBV20-1, with 7 bases that match TRBD2. The sequenced sample was blood. This receptor was taken from a woman aged 25 to 39 in good health. The CDR3 spells CSATLLAAPEDTQYF. In nucleotides, the CDR3 is TGCAGTGCTACTCTTCTAGCGGCTCCGGAAGATACGCAGTATTTT.